The 29 T cell receptor beta chains below all came from one sample that was sequenced in a study of blood T cell repertoires in COVID-19 (dated by TCRdb to 2020 to 2021). Receptor libraries were prepared by the immunoSEQ multiplex PCR assay. TCRdb carries this immuneACCESS record with in-frame sequences only. Its versions omit some clonotypes, under half of them owing to an unresolved V gene in the studies checked, with the rest unexplained. This sample is represented by about 240,000 clones; approximately 83% of them were singletons. The top ten clones comprise 3% to 4% of the sample. The sample consisted of PBMCs or T cells enriched from blood (not recorded which). The source of these receptors is a woman between 40 and 50 years old with acute COVID-19.

CDR3 DNA sequence: TGTGCCAGCAGTTACTTGCGGGGCCCGGGACAGCCCCAGCATTTT. Amino acid sequence: CASSYLRGPGQPQHF. The V call is TRBV6-5, the J call TRBJ1-5; D perhaps matches TRBD1 (5 bases). The CDR3 spans 15 residues. The V end lost 1 base, the J end lost 7 bases, and 14 bases lay between the germline ends. Germline CDR1 reads MNHEY; CDR2 reads SVGAGI.

The gene calls are TRBV27 and TRBJ1-1; the D gene is possibly TRBD1 (5 bases). Germline loops: CDR1 MNHEY, CDR2 SMNVEV (reference sequence). The CDR3 has 14 amino acids. V was pared by 5 bases and J by 5 bases, with 15 bases between. The CDR3 loop is CASSNRGRGTEAFF. DNA of the CDR3: TGTGCCAGCAGTAATAGGGGTCGAGGAACTGAAGCTTTCTTT.

The chain uses TRBV11-3 and TRBJ2-5, with TRBD2 identical over 7 bases. The V gene's germline CDR1 is SGHNT and CDR2 YENEEA. This CDR3 comprises 14 residues. J was trimmed by 2 bases and V by 1 base; bases with no gene match: 1. Here the CDR3 reads CASSLALAQETQYF. As DNA, the CDR3 is TGTGCCAGCAGCTTAGCACTAGCGCAAGAGACCCAGTACTTC.

This rearrangement joins TRBV6-5 to TRBJ2-7, with D possibly matching TRBD1 (6 bases). The ends were cut back, 5 bases at V and 3 bases at J, with 11 bases in the middle. CDR1 and CDR2 from the germline V gene are MNHEY and SVGAGI. The CDR3 extends over 13 amino acids. The CDR3, as DNA: TGTGCCAGCAGTCCCGGACAGTACTACGAGCAGTACTTC. Protein: CASSPGQYYEQYF.

On this clone itself: This same CDR3 is encoded by further DNA sequences in the sample. This sequence joins TRBV24-1 and TRBJ1-5; 8 nucleotides agree with TRBD1. With V trimmed by 4 bases and J by 2 bases, 3 bases remained unmatched. The germline V gene has CDR1 KGHDR and CDR2 SFDVKD. CDR3 length: 15 residues. This chain's CDR3 is CATSDPTGGNQPQHF. The CDR3 region has the DNA TGTGCCACCAGTGACCCGACAGGGGGCAATCAGCCCCAGCATTTT.

The chain uses TRBV13 and TRBJ1-4; no reliable D call. Per germline, CDR1 PRHDT and CDR2 FYEKMQ (reference sequence). The CDR3 runs 14 residues. V shed 5 bases and J shed 8 bases, with 15 bases lying between them. CDR3 in amino acids: CASSLERRVEKLFF. The CDR3 DNA sequence: TGTGCCAGCAGCCTGGAGAGGAGGGTGGAAAAACTGTTTTTT.

This sequence joins TRBV24-1 and TRBJ2-7; tentatively, D is TRBD1 (5 bases). Germline V gives CDR1 KGHDR, CDR2 SFDVKD. The CDR3 covers 13 residues. The V end lost 3 bases, the J end lost 4 bases, and 9 bases lay between the germline ends. This CDR3 is CATSDGQLYEQYF. CDR3 nucleotides: TGTGCCACCAGTGATGGACAACTATACGAGCAGTACTTC.

The CDR3 reads CAKGVGYTEAFF. Written as DNA, the CDR3 is TGTGCCAAGGGGGTCGGTTACACTGAAGCTTTCTTT. The chain is built from TRBV6-5 and TRBJ1-1, with D perhaps TRBD1 (6 bases). The CDR3 sequence is 12 residues long. The ends were cut back, 10 bases at V and 3 bases at J, with 12 bases in the middle. Looked up from germline, CDR1 is MNHEY and CDR2 is SVGAGI.

This sequence joins TRBV10-2 and TRBJ1-1; 7 nucleotides line up with TRBD1. Germline CDR1 and CDR2: WSHSY and SAAADI. The V and J ends lost 5 bases and 7 bases, in that order; junction bases with no gene match: 4. This CDR3 has 12 amino acids. The CDR3 nucleotides read TGCGCCAGCAGTCTCAACAGGGGTGAAGCTTTCTTT. The encoded protein is CASSLNRGEAFF.

The rearrangement links TRBV7-2 to TRBJ2-7, with D unresolved. Trimming took 7 bases from V and 0 from J, leaving 19 bases between them. CDR3 length: 16 amino acids. Germline CDR1 and CDR2: SGHTA and FQGNSA. The DNA of the CDR3 is TGTGCCAGCACCAAGTATTGGTCCCCGGGCTCCTACGAGCAGTACTTC. This gives the protein CASTKYWSPGSYEQYF.

DNA for the CDR3: TGTGCCAGCAGCTCCACCTTCGCGGGAGGGCTCTACAATGAGCAGTTCTTC. This sequence encodes CASSSTFAGGLYNEQFF. The chain links TRBV7-9 to TRBJ2-1, with 9 positions matching TRBD2. CDR3 length: 17 amino acids. Trimming at V came to 4 bases and at J to 3 bases, leaving 10 bases not matched to a gene. Germline CDR1 reads SEHNR; CDR2 reads FQNEAQ (reference sequence).

The chain couples TRBV18 to TRBJ2-1; TRBD2 matches at 11 bases. The CDR3 is 16 amino acids. V trimming: 4 bases; J trimming: 5 bases; junction bases outside the gene matches: 7. Per the germline V gene, CDR1 is KGHSH and CDR2 is LQKENI. The chain's CDR3 is CASSRTSGSLDNEQFF. In DNA form, the CDR3 reads TGTGCCAGCTCACGAACTAGCGGGAGTTTAGACAATGAGCAGTTCTTC.

The sample holds one count of this clone. The rearrangement links TRBV7-9 to TRBJ1-4; a weak D match, TRBD1 (5 bases). CDR1 is SEHNR and CDR2 is FQNEAQ in the germline V gene (reference sequence). Trimming cost V 0 bases and J 10 bases, with 9 bases left between them. This CDR3 has 13 residues. The CDR3 nucleotides are TGTGCCAGCAGCTTAGCGGCGGGGGGAAAACTGTTTTTT. Protein sequence: CASSLAAGGKLFF.

The gene calls are TRBV21-1 and TRBJ2-4; TRBD1 is the table's D call, not checked against the DNA. TRBV21-1 represents a pseudogene. This CDR3 region has 15 residues. The CDR3 DNA reads TGTGCCAGCAAAAAGGACAGTTTAGCCAAAAACATTCAGTACTTC. Its translation is CASKKDSLAKNIQYF.

The rearrangement joins TRBV5-1 to TRBJ2-7; D is possibly TRBD1 (6 bases). V lost 2 bases to trimming and J lost 4 bases, with 10 bases between them. CDR1 and CDR2 (germline): SGHRS, YFSETQ. The length of the CDR3 is 13 residues. The CDR3: CASSFLQGYEQYF. Written as DNA, the CDR3 is TGCGCCAGCAGCTTTCTTCAGGGGTACGAGCAGTACTTC.

This rearrangement joins TRBV9 to TRBJ2-7; 9 nucleotides match TRBD1. The CDR3 spans 15 residues. From germline, CDR1 is SGDLS and CDR2 YYNGEE. V lost 4 bases and J lost 4; bases outside the gene matches: 9. The CDR3: CASSTRTGERYEQYF. The DNA of the CDR3 is TGTGCCAGCAGCACCCGGACAGGGGAGAGGTACGAGCAGTACTTC.

V and J are TRBV2 and TRBJ2-1, with TRBD2 matching over 10 bases. V gave up 9 bases and J gave up 2 bases; unmatched junction bases: 4. Germline CDR1 is SNHLY and CDR2 is FYNNEI. The CDR3 extends over 14 amino acids. The CDR3 region has the DNA TGTGCCAGTAGCGGGAGGATGACCTACAATGAGCAGTTCTTC. It specifies CASSGRMTYNEQFF. Together with reference TRBV2 and TRBJ2-1, the CDR3 gives the full variable domain: EPEVTQTPSHQVTQMGQEVILRCVPISNHLYFYWYRQILGQKVEFLVSFYNNEISEKSEIFDDQFSVERPDGSNFTLKIRSTKLEDSAMYFCASSGRMTYNEQFFGPGTRLTVL.

This chain connects TRBV9 to TRBJ1-1; 9 positions agree with TRBD1. Germline V gives CDR1 SGDLS, CDR2 YYNGEE. The CDR3 sequence is 18 residues long. The junction had 15 bases not matched to a gene; V was cut back by 2 bases and J by 4 bases. DNA for the CDR3: TGTGCCAGCAGCGTCAACCGGGACAGGGAGGGGCGAGGCACTGAAGCTTTCTTT. Its protein is CASSVNRDREGRGTEAFF.

This chain uses TRBV5-4 with TRBJ2-7; D uncertain. Trimming pared 2 bases from V and 0 bases from J, leaving 9 bases between. The CDR3 runs to 14 residues. From germline, CDR1 is SGHNT and CDR2 YYREEE (reference sequence). CDR3 sequence reads: CASSFTSSSYEQYF. CDR3 coding DNA: TGTGCCAGCAGCTTCACGTCTAGCTCCTACGAGCAGTACTTC.

This chain connects TRBV18 to TRBJ1-4; 9 bases align to TRBD1. V was pared by 4 bases and J by 7 bases, with 7 bases of the junction left unmatched. The germline V gene has CDR1 KGHSH and CDR2 LQKENI. CDR3 length: 15 amino acids. The CDR3 DNA sequence: TGTGCCAGCTCACTTACGGGACAGGGATTTGAAAAACTGTTTTTT. As protein: CASSLTGQGFEKLFF.

The CDR3 DNA reads TGCGCCAGCAGCAGTTTGGTTTCGAGGGGGTCGGATGAGCAGTTCTTC. Its translation is CASSSLVSRGSDEQFF. The chain uses TRBV5-1 and TRBJ2-1, with D tentatively TRBD1 (6 bases). The CDR3 extends over 16 amino acids. Germline lookup yields CDR1 SGHRS and CDR2 YFSETQ. Trimming removed 4 bases at V and 8 bases at J, with 22 bases between.

The rearrangement uses TRBV28 and TRBJ2-2; 9 bases map to TRBD2. Trimming at V came to 10 bases and at J to 5 bases, leaving 11 bases not matched to a gene. Germline CDR1 MDHEN, CDR2 SYDVKM. The CDR3 runs 15 residues. CDR3 in DNA: TGTGCCACCCGGCCTAGCGGGACGTTGACCGGGGAGCTGTTTTTT. It yields the protein CATRPSGTLTGELFF.

In its sample, this clone was seen once. V is TRBV7-8 and J is TRBJ2-1; 8 nucleotides agree with TRBD2. V was clipped by 5 bases and J by 0 bases; unmatched bases: 6. The CDR3 length is 16 residues. Per germline, CDR1 SGHVS and CDR2 FQNEAQ. In DNA, the CDR3 is TGTGCCAGCAGCCCTAGCGGGTCGAGCTCCTACAATGAGCAGTTCTTC. Translation gives CASSPSGSSSYNEQFF.

The genes are TRBV28 and TRBJ2-6; D is undetermined. With 4 bases removed from V and 4 bases from J, the gap between germline ends came to 2 bases. This CDR3 comprises 12 residues. Germline V gene sequence: CDR1 MDHEN, CDR2 SYDVKM. The DNA for the CDR3 is TGTGCCAGCAGTTCGGGGGCCAACGTCCTGACTTTC. Protein product: CASSSGANVLTF. Combining the CDR3 with reference TRBV28 and TRBJ2-6 gives the whole variable domain DVKVTQSSRYLVKRTGEKVFLECVQDMDHENMFWYRQDPGLGLRLIYFSYDVKMKEKGDIPEGYSVSREKKERFSLILESASTNQTSMYLCASSSGANVLTFGAGSRLTVL.

The J gene is TRBJ2-3, the V gene TRBV5-4, with a tentative D call TRBD2 (7 bases). The CDR3 contains 18 residues. The ends were cut back, 2 bases at V and 2 bases at J, with 21 bases in the middle. Germline assignment: CDR1 SGHNT and CDR2 YYREEE (reference sequence). CDR3 nucleotide sequence: TGTGCCAGCAGCTTCTCCTCGATACAGGGACTATACACAGATACGCAGTATTTT. It is translated as CASSFSSIQGLYTDTQYF. Together with reference TRBV5-4 and TRBJ2-3, the CDR3 gives the full variable domain: ETGVTQSPTHLIKTRGQQVTLRCSSQSGHNTVSWYQQALGQGPQFIFQYYREEENGRGNFPPRFSGLQFPNYSSELNVNALELDDSALYLCASSFSSIQGLYTDTQYFGPGTRLTVL.

The DNA of the CDR3 is TGTGCCAGCAGCTCGAGGACAGGGGGGACTGAAGCTTTCTTT. It encodes CASSSRTGGTEAFF. The rearrangement links TRBV3-1 (or the pseudogene TRBV3-2) to TRBJ1-1; 10 bases fit TRBD1. V trimming: 5 bases; J trimming: 5 bases; junction bases outside the gene matches: 5. The CDR3 spans 14 residues. Germline CDR1 is LGHDT and CDR2 is YNNKEL (reference sequence).

This clone was seen more than once but under ten times. The rearrangement joins TRBV27 to TRBJ2-2; 7 bases align to TRBD2. CDR1 and CDR2 (germline): MNHEY, SMNVEV (reference sequence). V lost 1 base and J lost 5; bases outside the gene matches: 10. The CDR3 consists of 17 residues. CDR3 sequence (DNA): TGTGCCAGCAGTTTATGGGGGGGGAGCCCTAGGACCGGGGAGCTGTTTTTT. Its protein product is CASSLWGGSPRTGELFF.

This chain uses TRBV10-1 with TRBJ2-2; tentatively, D is TRBD1 (6 bases). The CDR3 sequence is 15 residues long. Germline assignment: CDR1 WNHNN and CDR2 SYGVQD (reference sequence). V was pared by 0 bases and J by 5 bases, with 10 bases between. This chain's CDR3 is CASSESGTTTGELFF. Here the CDR3 DNA reads TGCGCCAGCAGTGAGTCCGGGACAACTACCGGGGAGCTGTTTTTT.

This clone was seen only once. This rearrangement joins TRBV5-1 to TRBJ2-2, with 8 bases identical to TRBD1. The V and J ends lost 4 bases and 3 bases, in that order; junction bases with no gene match: 8. Per germline, CDR1 SGHRS and CDR2 YFSETQ. The CDR3 is 16 amino acids. CDR3 amino acids: CASSAKQGEYTGELFF. CDR3 coding DNA: TGCGCCAGCAGCGCGAAACAGGGGGAGTACACCGGGGAGCTGTTTTTT.